A single sample is the source of the 32 T cell receptor beta chains below, sequenced in a study of molecular identifiers for immune sequencing clone quantification. Via MiXCR, TCRdb re-called the PCR reads, giving one row per CDR3 protein. The sample shows approximately 320,000 distinct CDR3 sequences, roughly a quarter of them seen only once. The source material was naive CD8+ T cells from blood, with Jurkat cell RNA spiked in. The subset: FACS-sorted CD8+CD4-CCR7+CD45RA+ naive T cells. Every receptor here comes from a human donor in good health. Some libraries in this study had Jurkat cell RNA spiked in.

The V and J genes are TRBV4-3 and TRBJ1-1; no clear D gene. Germline V gene sequence: CDR1 LGHNA, CDR2 YSLEER. This CDR3 comprises 14 residues. Trimming took off 4 bases at V and 8 bases at J, with 17 bases between the two ends. CDR3 protein: CASSPRARVLEAFF. The CDR3 region has the DNA TGCGCCAGCAGCCCCCGGGCTCGGGTCTTAGAAGCTTTCTTT.

In the case of this clonotype: One junction end does not reproduce the germline sequence, and a read error may be involved. The chain links TRBV6-1 to TRBJ1-1; maybe TRBD1 (5 bases). CDR3 length equals 12 residues. Germline V gene lookup returns CDR1 MNHNS and CDR2 SASEGT. The DNA for the CDR3 is TGTGCCAGCAGTGCCCTCGGGGGTGAAGCTCTCTTT. This encodes CASSALGGEALF.

About this clonotype: A read error may explain this, as a much larger clone is one base away. The rearrangement uses TRBV29-1 and TRBJ2-7; D call uncertain. The CDR3 is 12 residues long. The germline CDR1 and CDR2 sequences are SQVTM and ANQGSEA. The CDR3 region has the DNA TGCAGCGTTGAAGACAGTGCCTACGGGCAGTACTTC. Translation gives CSVEDSAYGQYF.

V gene TRBV7-9 combines with J gene TRBJ2-4; no reliable D call. Germline lookup yields CDR1 SEHNR and CDR2 FQNEAQ (reference sequence). V was shortened by 1 base and J by 0 bases, with 13 bases between the two germline ends. The CDR3 totals 17 residues. Written as DNA, the CDR3 is TGTGCCAGCAGCTTAGTCGGCGTCAAGAGAGCCAAAAACATTCAGTACTTC. Residues: CASSLVGVKRAKNIQYF.

With respect to this clonotype: Mismatch with germline at one junction end may stem from a read error. The chain joins TRBV27 to TRBJ1-1, with TRBD1 matching 9 bases. The germline gives CDR1 MNHEY, CDR2 SMNVEV (reference sequence). The CDR3 loop spans 13 amino acids. This CDR3 is CASRFGQGFETFF. CDR3 nucleotides: TGTGCCAGCCGTTTCGGACAGGGGTTTGAAACTTTCTTT.

This clonotype was seen repeatedly, ten times or more. V gene TRBV27 combines with J gene TRBJ2-3; maybe TRBD1 (6 bases). The CDR3 length is 16 residues. V was cut by 3 bases and J by 3 bases, with 16 bases left in between. The germline V gene encodes CDR1 MNHEY and CDR2 SMNVEV (reference sequence). This CDR3 reads CASSLVGGASTDTQYF. As DNA, the CDR3 is TGTGCCAGCAGTTTGGTTGGGGGCGCGTCGACAGATACGCAGTATTTT.

The CDR3 reads CASSLLAGAGELFF. In nucleotides, the CDR3 is TGTGCCAGCAGTTTACTAGCGGGAGCCGGGGAGCTGTTTTTT. V gene TRBV27 combines with J gene TRBJ2-2; 10 bases match TRBD2. The CDR3 is made up of 14 amino acids. J gave up 6 bases and V 2 bases, and 0 bases lay outside the gene matches. CDR1 is MNHEY, CDR2 SMNVEV, per germline (reference sequence).

This clonotype was detected only a few times. The V and J genes are TRBV30 and TRBJ2-3; D is uncertain. The CDR3 length is 15 residues. Trimming removed 1 base at V and 6 bases at J, with 17 bases between. Per germline, CDR1 GTSNPN and CDR2 SVGIG (reference sequence). Here the CDR3 DNA reads TGTGCCTGGAGTGGGGTTTCACCGCTCGGGGATACGCAGTATTTT. As protein: CAWSGVSPLGDTQYF.

As for this clonotype: Given a much more abundant clone one base away, this may be a read error. This chain uses TRBV20-1 with TRBJ2-7, with D tentatively TRBD1 (5 bases). Germline values: CDR1 DFQATT, CDR2 SNEGSKA (reference sequence). The CDR3 runs 13 residues. The CDR3 nucleotides are TGCAGAGCTAGACCCCAGGGAAGCTACGAGCAGTACTTC. Residues: CRARPQGSYEQYF.

Ten or more counts support this clonotype. This chain joins TRBV7-2 and TRBJ2-7; D is unclear. The CDR3 spans 12 residues. V was cut by 1 base and J by 7 bases, with 8 bases left in between. Germline CDR1 SGHTA, CDR2 FQGNSA. The CDR3 spells CASSLVTWEQYF. CDR3 nucleotide sequence: TGTGCCAGCAGCTTAGTTACATGGGAGCAGTACTTC.

Ten or more counts support this clonotype. J is TRBJ2-3 and V is TRBV12-3 or TRBV12-4; TRBD2 matches at 15 bases. CDR3 size: 19 residues. The V segment lost 6 bases and the J segment 4 bases; nucleotides outside the gene matches: 14. CDR3 DNA: TGTGCCAGCAGCTACGCCGGGACTAGCGGGAGGCAGAGACCAGATACGCAGTATTTT. Translating it yields CASSYAGTSGRQRPDTQYF.

The table lists this clonotype with a few counts. The chain combines TRBV7-9 with TRBJ2-7; TRBD1 aligns across 8 bases. The CDR3 contains 16 residues. Germline V lookup: CDR1 SEHNR, CDR2 FQNEAQ (reference sequence). With V trimmed by 1 base and J by 5 bases, 10 bases remained unmatched. CDR3 nucleotide sequence: TGTGCCAGCAGCTTAGTGGGGACAGGAAACGTCAACGAGCAGTACTTC. Residues: CASSLVGTGNVNEQYF.

This clonotype has just one count. Relative to the germline gene, one junction end is altered; a read error may explain this. The CDR3 here is CASSLVATTPRSSNAQFF. The CDR3 bases are TGTGCCAGCAGCTTAGTGGCTACCACCCCGCGCTCCTCCAATGCGCAGTTCTTC. The V call is TRBV7-9, the J call TRBJ2-1; D is undetermined. Germline values: CDR1 SEHNR, CDR2 FQNEAQ (reference sequence). The CDR3 totals 18 residues. The full variable domain, in which reference TRBV7-9 and TRBJ2-1 provide the parts outside the CDR3, is DTGVSQNPRHKITKRGQNVTFRCDPISEHNRLYWYRQTLGQGPEFLTYFQNEAQLEKSRLLSDRFSAERPKGSFSTLEIQRTEQGDSAMYLCASSLVATTPRSSNAQFFGPGTRLTVL.

This clonotype was found once. A much larger clone differs from this one at a single base, so this may be a read error. The V and J genes are TRBV5-3 and TRBJ2-1; D might be TRBD1 (5 bases). TRBV5-3 has ORF status, its function being uncertain. The CDR3 loop spans 12 amino acids. The chain's CDR3 is CASSLVGAEQFF. Written as DNA, the CDR3 is TGTGCCAGCAGCTTGGTTGGGGCAGAGCAGTTCTTC.

Comments on this clonotype: Given a much more abundant clone one base away, this may be a read error. V gene TRBV5-5 combines with J gene TRBJ1-4; 10 nucleotides align to TRBD1. CDR3 length: 15 amino acids. The germline CDR1 and CDR2 sequences are SGHKS and YYEKEE (reference sequence). Trimming cost V 10 bases and J 6 bases; bases outside gene matches: 12. CDR3 sequence (DNA): TGTGCCGGCGGCCACGGGGACAGGGGATATGAAAAACTGTTTTTT. It codes for CAGGHGDRGYEKLFF. Full variable domain (missing parts from reference TRBV5-5 and TRBJ1-4): DAGVTQSPTHLIKTRGQQVTLRCSPISGHKSVSWYQQVLGQGPQFIFQYYEKEERGRGNFPDRFSARQFPNYSSELNVNALLLGDSALYLCAGGHGDRGYEKLFFGSGTQLSVL.

In this sample, this clonotype turned up many times. The chain links TRBV4-1 to TRBJ1-1, with D unclear. The CDR3 is made up of 14 amino acids. V was cut by 3 bases and J by 2 bases, with 10 bases left in between. CDR1 and CDR2 from the germline V gene are MGHRA and YSYEKL. The CDR3 spells CASSQNSENTEAFF. In nucleotides, the CDR3 is TGCGCCAGCAGCCAGAATTCAGAAAACACTGAAGCTTTCTTT.

Remarks on this clonotype: A junction boundary mismatches the germline segment, possibly from a read error. This chain joins TRBV7-9 and TRBJ1-4; perhaps TRBD1 as D (5 bases). CDR1 is SEHNR and CDR2 is FQNEAQ in the germline V gene (reference sequence). This CDR3 has 16 residues. The CDR3 sequence is CASSRRGDPTNVKLFF. In nucleotides, the CDR3 is TGTGCCAGCAGCAGAAGAGGGGATCCAACTAATGTAAAACTGTTTTTT. The entire variable domain, with the rest obtained from reference TRBV7-9 and TRBJ1-4, is as follows: DTGVSQNPRHKITKRGQNVTFRCDPISEHNRLYWYRQTLGQGPEFLTYFQNEAQLEKSRLLSDRFSAERPKGSFSTLEIQRTEQGDSAMYLCASSRRGDPTNVKLFFGSGTQLSVL.

This clonotype was detected ten times or more. The J gene is TRBJ2-2, the V gene TRBV7-9, with 9 bases that match TRBD2. The CDR3 contains 13 residues. V lost 11 bases and J lost 2; bases outside the gene matches: 3. Per germline, CDR1 SEHNR and CDR2 FQNEAQ (reference sequence). The CDR3 DNA reads TGTGCCTCTAGCGGGATTAACACCGGGGAGCTGTTTTTT. As protein: CASSGINTGELFF.

This clonotype has at least ten counts. The gene calls are TRBV24-1 and TRBJ2-1; D is perhaps TRBD1 (6 bases). CDR1 is KGHDR, CDR2 SFDVKD, per germline. V was trimmed by 4 bases and J by 6 bases, leaving 15 bases between them. The length of the CDR3 is 15 residues. The DNA for the CDR3 is TGTGCCACCAGTGAGCCAACACAGGGATCCAATGAGCAGTTCTTC. Residues: CATSEPTQGSNEQFF.

This clonotype was seen at least ten times. This sequence joins TRBV14 and TRBJ1-4; TRBD1 matches 7 bases. J lost 3 bases, V lost 2 bases, and 6 bases had no gene match. The CDR3 length is 16 residues. Germline CDR1 reads SGHDN; CDR2 reads FVKESK. CDR3 nucleotide sequence: TGTGCCAGCAGCCAACGACAGGGTTCCCCTAATGAAAAACTGTTTTTT. Translating it yields CASSQRQGSPNEKLFF.

The chain employs TRBV7-8 and TRBJ1-4, with TRBD1 matching over 8 bases. Germline V gene lookup returns CDR1 SGHVS and CDR2 FQNEAQ. Trimming took 6 bases from V and 0 from J; bases not matched to a gene: 0. The CDR3 covers 14 residues. CDR3 protein: CASRGQATNEKLFF. In DNA, the CDR3 is TGTGCCAGCAGGGGACAGGCAACTAATGAAAAACTGTTTTTT.

The chain recombines TRBV7-2 with TRBJ1-5; D is unclear. The CDR3 is made up of 13 amino acids. V was trimmed by 6 bases and J by 7 bases, leaving 13 bases between them. From germline, CDR1 is SGHTA and CDR2 FQGNSA. CDR3 DNA: TGTGCCAGCAGTCTACATGGCTGGCAGCCCCAGCATTTT. Protein product: CASSLHGWQPQHF.

A few counts support this clonotype. The CDR3 is CASSSTGLDTQYF. The CDR3 bases are TGTGCCAGCAGTTCAACGGGGTTGGATACGCAGTATTTT. The chain is built from TRBV6-2 or TRBV6-3 and TRBJ2-3, with TRBD2 as a possible D gene (5 bases). Trimming pared 4 bases from V and 6 bases from J, leaving 11 bases between. This CDR3 has 13 residues. The V gene's germline CDR1 is MNHEY and CDR2 SVGEGT.

This clonotype was seen many times. CDR3 in DNA: TGTGCCACCCGGGGGAGCTCCTACAATGAGCAGTTCTTC. Translated, it gives CATRGSSYNEQFF. The V and J genes are TRBV28 and TRBJ2-1; D is perhaps TRBD2 (6 bases). Germline assignment: CDR1 MDHEN and CDR2 SYDVKM. There are 13 residues in the CDR3. V gave up 10 bases and J gave up 0 bases, with 10 bases separating them.

This clonotype came up many times. The CDR3 loop is CASSQDRGLQPQHF. DNA for the CDR3: TGTGCCAGCAGTCAAGACAGGGGGCTACAGCCCCAGCATTTT. V is TRBV6-2 or TRBV6-3 and J is TRBJ1-5, with 10 bases lining up with TRBD1. The length of the CDR3 is 14 residues. V trimming: 5 bases; J trimming: 7 bases; junction bases outside the gene matches: 5. Per the germline V gene, CDR1 is MNHEY and CDR2 is SVGEGT.

Regarding this clonotype: This may be a read error, as it is one base from a much larger clone. The V call is TRBV20-1, the J call TRBJ2-7; D is ambiguous. Germline V gene sequence: CDR1 DFQATT, CDR2 SNEGSKA (reference sequence). The CDR3 extends over 14 amino acids. The CDR3 coding sequence is TGCAGTGCTAGAGAACCCGCTTTCTCCTACGAGCAGTCCTTC. Its protein is CSAREPAFSYEQSF.

In this sample, this clonotype turned up a few times. The rearrangement uses TRBV9 and TRBJ2-7; tentatively, D is TRBD2 (6 bases). Germline CDR1 SGDLS, CDR2 YYNGEE. The ends were cut back, 2 bases at V and 6 bases at J, with 15 bases in the middle. This CDR3 is built from 14 residues. CDR3 amino acids: CASSVTGLGSEQYF. The CDR3, as DNA: TGTGCCAGCAGCGTGACGGGACTCGGCAGCGAGCAGTACTTC.

This clonotype was seen a few times. The genes are TRBV20-1 and TRBJ1-2, with 7 nucleotides matching TRBD1. Germline CDR1 and CDR2: DFQATT and SNEGSKA (reference sequence). This CDR3 has 17 amino acids. Trimming at V came to 0 bases and at J to 5 bases, leaving 15 bases not matched to a gene. CDR3 coding DNA: TGCAGTGCTAGAGACACATTTCGACAGGGCGCTGGTTATGGCTACACCTTC. Translation gives CSARDTFRQGAGYGYTF.

The chain employs TRBV27 and TRBJ2-3; D unresolved. In germline, CDR1 is MNHEY, CDR2 SMNVEV (reference sequence). CDR3 length: 14 residues. V was trimmed by 0 bases and J by 2 bases, leaving 6 bases between them. The CDR3 sequence: CASSLSPDTDTQYF. In DNA form, the CDR3 reads TGTGCCAGCAGTTTATCGCCAGACACAGATACGCAGTATTTT.

The chain has TRBV12-3 or TRBV12-4 and TRBJ2-7; possible D gene TRBD2, 6 bases. CDR3 size: 14 residues. Trimming pared 3 bases from V and 3 bases from J, leaving 12 bases between. CDR3 DNA: TGTGCCAGCAGTTTTGGCCGGAGGGACTACGAGCAGTACTTC. It yields the protein CASSFGRRDYEQYF.

This clonotype was counted a few times. V is TRBV30 and J is TRBJ2-1; perhaps TRBD2 as D (5 bases). The CDR3 loop spans 13 amino acids. Germline-derived CDR1 and CDR2 are GTSNPN and SVGIG (reference sequence). Deletions cut 0 bases from V and 9 bases from J, with 12 bases between. CDR3 residues: CAWSVLDEGEQFF. CDR3 DNA sequence: TGTGCCTGGAGTGTACTCGATGAGGGTGAGCAGTTCTTC.

Worth noting for this clonotype: This may come from a read error, since a much larger clone is one base off. A read error is likely, as this CDR3 ends without the conserved phenylalanine or tryptophan. The chain uses TRBV5-6 and TRBJ2-7; 12 bases map to TRBD2. J gave up 4 bases and V 3 bases, and 11 bases lay outside the gene matches. Germline CDR1 SGHDT, CDR2 YYEEEE. CDR3 length: 17 amino acids. The CDR3 here is CASSWGTSGPPAYEQYS. As DNA, the CDR3 is TGTGCCAGCAGCTGGGGGACTAGCGGGCCACCCGCGTACGAGCAGTACTCC.